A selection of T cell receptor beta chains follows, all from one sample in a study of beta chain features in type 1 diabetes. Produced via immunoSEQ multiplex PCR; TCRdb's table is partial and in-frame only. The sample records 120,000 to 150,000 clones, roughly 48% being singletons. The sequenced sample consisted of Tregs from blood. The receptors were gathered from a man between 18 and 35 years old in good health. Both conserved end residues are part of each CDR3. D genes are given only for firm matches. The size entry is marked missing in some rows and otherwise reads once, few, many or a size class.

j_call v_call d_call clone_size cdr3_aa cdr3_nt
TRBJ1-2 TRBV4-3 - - CASSQARGTYGYTF TGCGCCAGCAGCCAAGCTCGGGGAACCTATGGCTACACCTTC
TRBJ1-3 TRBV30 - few CAWNRVTGNTIYF TGTGCCTGGAATCGAGTAACTGGAAACACCATATATTTT
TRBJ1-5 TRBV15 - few CATSPPRHLNQPQHF TGTGCCACCAGCCCTCCTCGTCACCTAAATCAGCCCCAGCATTTT
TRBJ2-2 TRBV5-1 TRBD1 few CASTLSGQGATGELFF TGCGCCAGCACCCTATCTGGACAGGGCGCCACCGGGGAGCTGTTTTTT
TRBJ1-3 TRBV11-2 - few CASSLVFHPGRGNTIYF TGTGCCAGCAGCTTAGTTTTTCACCCTGGGAGAGGAAACACCATATATTTT
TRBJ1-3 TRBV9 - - CASSVDGGTGNTIYF TGTGCCAGCAGCGTAGATGGAGGAACTGGAAACACCATATATTTT
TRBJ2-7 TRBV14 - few CASSQAREQYF TGTGCCAGCAGCCAGGCGAGGGAGCAGTACTTC
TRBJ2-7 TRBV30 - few CAWSRESSYEQYF TGTGCCTGGAGCCGGGAGAGCTCCTACGAGCAGTACTTC
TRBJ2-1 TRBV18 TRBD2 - CASSPPWAGGSYNEQFF TGTGCCAGCTCACCACCGTGGGCGGGGGGGTCCTACAATGAGCAGTTCTTC
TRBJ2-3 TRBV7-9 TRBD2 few CASSPGTSGVDTQYF TGTGCCAGCAGCCCCGGGACTAGCGGGGTGGATACGCAGTATTTT
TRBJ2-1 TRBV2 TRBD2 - CASSGLAGAYNEQFF TGTGCCAGCAGTGGACTAGCGGGAGCTTACAATGAGCAGTTCTTC
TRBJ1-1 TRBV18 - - CASSTEGLNTEAFF TGTGCCAGCTCCACGGAGGGTTTGAACACTGAAGCTTTCTTT
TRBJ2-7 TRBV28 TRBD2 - CASSLRGGLGAREQYF TGTGCCAGCAGTTTAAGGGGGGGACTAGGCGCGCGAGAGCAGTACTTC
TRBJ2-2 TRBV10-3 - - CAIREWGDTGELFF TGTGCCATCAGGGAGTGGGGGGACACCGGGGAGCTGTTTTTT
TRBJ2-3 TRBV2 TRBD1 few CASTLDGTAVTDTQYF TGTGCCAGCACTCTTGACGGGACAGCGGTCACAGATACGCAGTATTTT
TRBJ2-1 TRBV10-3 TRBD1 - CAIRAGQGTNEQFF TGTGCCATCAGGGCGGGACAGGGTACGAATGAGCAGTTCTTC
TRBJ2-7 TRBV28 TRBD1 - CASSFPLGTAYEQYF TGTGCCAGCAGTTTCCCCCTCGGGACAGCCTACGAGCAGTACTTC
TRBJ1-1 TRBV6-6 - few CASSYPRQQMNTEAFF TGTGCCAGCAGTTACCCGCGGCAGCAGATGAACACTGAAGCTTTCTTT
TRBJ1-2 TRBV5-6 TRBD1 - CASSLGQGAVSGYTF TGTGCCAGCAGCTTGGGGCAGGGGGCTGTGAGTGGCTACACCTTC
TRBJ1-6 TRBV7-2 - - CASSPSSRQSVNSPLHF TGTGCCAGCAGCCCTTCCTCTCGACAGAGTGTTAATTCACCCCTCCACTTT
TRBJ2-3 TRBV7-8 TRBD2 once CASSLVSVLAGDTQYF TGTGCCAGCAGCTTAGTCTCGGTACTAGCGGGAGATACGCAGTATTTT
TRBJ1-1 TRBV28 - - CASSWNRRLNTEAFF TGTGCCAGCAGTTGGAACAGGCGCTTGAACACTGAAGCTTTCTTT
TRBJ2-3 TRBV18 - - CASSPQGAEGADTQYF TGTGCCAGCTCACCACAAGGGGCGGAAGGGGCAGATACGCAGTATTTT
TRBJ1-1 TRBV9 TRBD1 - CASSVWTGTEAFF TGTGCCAGCAGCGTCTGGACAGGGACTGAAGCTTTCTTT
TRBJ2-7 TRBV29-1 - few CSALGGHEQYF TGCAGCGCCCTCGGGGGGCACGAGCAGTACTTC
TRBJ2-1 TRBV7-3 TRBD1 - CASSVRRTGGGNEQFF TGTGCCAGCAGCGTTCGACGGACAGGGGGGGGCAATGAGCAGTTCTTC